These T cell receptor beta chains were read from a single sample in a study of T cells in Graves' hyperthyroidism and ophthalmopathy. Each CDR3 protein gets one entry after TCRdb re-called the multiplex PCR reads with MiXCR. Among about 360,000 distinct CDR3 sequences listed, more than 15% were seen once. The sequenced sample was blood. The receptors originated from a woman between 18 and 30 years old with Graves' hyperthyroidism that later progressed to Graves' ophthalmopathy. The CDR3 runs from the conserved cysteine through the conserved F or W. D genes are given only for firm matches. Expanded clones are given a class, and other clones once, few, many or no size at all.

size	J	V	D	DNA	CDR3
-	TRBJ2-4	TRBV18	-	TGTGCCAGCTCAAACCCCGGACAGCAAAACATTCAGTACTTC	CASSNPGQQNIQYF
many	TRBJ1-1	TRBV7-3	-	TGTGCCAGCAGCCCAGACGGAGCCGCCGGGGCTGAAGCTTTCTTT	CASSPDGAAGAEAFF
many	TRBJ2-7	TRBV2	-	TGTGCCAGCAGTGACGGACAGGGAGGGTACTACGAGCAGTACTTC	CASSDGQGGYYEQYF
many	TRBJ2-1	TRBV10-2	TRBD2	TGCGCCAGCAGTGAGTCGAGGCTAGCGGCATGGGGTTCGCACAATGAGCAGTTCTTC	CASSESRLAAWGSHNEQFF
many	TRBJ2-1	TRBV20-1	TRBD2	TGCAGTGCTAGTGGACTAGACCTTTACAATGAGCAGTTCTTC	CSASGLDLYNEQFF
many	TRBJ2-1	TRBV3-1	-	TGTGCCAGACAACAACGGACAGTTCGGGGTTACAATGAGCAGTTCTTC	CARQQRTVRGYNEQFF
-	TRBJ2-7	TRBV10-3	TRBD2	TGTGCCATCACCGAGGGACTAGCGGGGAGCTACGAGCAGTACTTC	CAITEGLAGSYEQYF
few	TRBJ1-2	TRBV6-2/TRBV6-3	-	TGTGCCAGCAGTTACACAGGAAACTATGGCTACACCTTC	CASSYTGNYGYTF
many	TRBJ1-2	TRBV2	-	TGTGCCAGCAGTGACGTAGACGGGGGCTACACCTTC	CASSDVDGGYTF
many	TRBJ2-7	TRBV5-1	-	TGCGCCAGCAGACACGAGGACTACGAGCAGTACTTC	CASRHEDYEQYF
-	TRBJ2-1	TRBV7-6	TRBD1	TGTGCCAGCAGCCCGACAGGGTCGGCCATCTACAATGAGCAGTTCTTC	CASSPTGSAIYNEQFF
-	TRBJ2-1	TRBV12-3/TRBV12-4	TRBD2	TGTGCCAGCACCTCCCCCCGACTAGCGGGAGTGGGTGAGCAGTTCTTC	CASTSPRLAGVGEQFF
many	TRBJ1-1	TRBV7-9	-	TGTGCCAGCAGCTTACAGAGCAATCCTGAAGCTTTCTTT	CASSLQSNPEAFF
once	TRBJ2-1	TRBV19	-	TGTGCCAGTCGAAGGGACTCCTACAATGAGCAGTTCTTC	CASRRDSYNEQFF
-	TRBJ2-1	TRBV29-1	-	TGCAGCGTTGATGTACCGGGGATTAGGGCCAATGAGCAGTTCTTC	CSVDVPGIRANEQFF
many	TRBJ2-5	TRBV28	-	TGTGCCAGCAACCTACCCGCCGGGGCAGGGACGGGGGAGACCCAGTACTTC	CASNLPAGAGTGETQYF
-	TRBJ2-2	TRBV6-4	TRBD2	TGTGCCAGCAGTGACGGACTAGCGAACACCGGGGAGCTGTTTTTT	CASSDGLANTGELFF
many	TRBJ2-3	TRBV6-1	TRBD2	TGTGCCAGCAGTCCCGTCGTTGTAGCGGGAGCGTCCGCAGATACGCAGTATTTT	CASSPVVVAGASADTQYF
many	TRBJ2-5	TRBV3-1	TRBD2	TGTGCCAGCAGCCAAGAGCGGAGGACTAGCGATGAGACCCAGTACTTC	CASSQERRTSDETQYF
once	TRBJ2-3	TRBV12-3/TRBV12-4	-	TGTGCCAGCAGTCCGGACAATACGCAGTATTTT	CASSPDNTQYF
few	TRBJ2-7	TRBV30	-	TGTGCCTGGAGTGCCCTGGCCAGGGCCGTTTACGAGCAGTACTTC	CAWSALARAVYEQYF
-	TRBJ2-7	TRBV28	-	TGTGCCAGCAGTTCTCTAGTGGCCTACTACGAGCAGTACTTC	CASSSLVAYYEQYF
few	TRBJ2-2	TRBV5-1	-	TGCGCCAGCAGCCCTTTGGGGGAGTACACCGGGGAGCTGTTTTTT	CASSPLGEYTGELFF
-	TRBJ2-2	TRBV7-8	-	TGTGCCAGCAGGCGACAGGTTCTCACCGGGGAGCTGTTTTTT	CASRRQVLTGELFF
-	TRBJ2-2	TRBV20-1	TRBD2	TGCAGTGCCAACTCGGGACTAGCGGGAGATGTCGGGGAGCTGTTTTTT	CSANSGLAGDVGELFF
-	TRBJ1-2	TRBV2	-	TGTGCCAGCAGTGATAAACGGACTACGGGTGGCTACACCTTC	CASSDKRTTGGYTF
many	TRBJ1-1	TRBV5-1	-	TGCGCCAGCAGCTTGGCCGGAGGGCGGATGAACACTGAAGCTTTCTTT	CASSLAGGRMNTEAFF
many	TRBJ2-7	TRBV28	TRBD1	TGTGCCAGCAGTTGGACAGGGGTTTTCTACGAGCAGTACTTC	CASSWTGVFYEQYF
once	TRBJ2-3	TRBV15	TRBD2	TGTGCCACCAGCATCCTAGCGGGAAGGCCGGATACGCAGTATTTT	CATSILAGRPDTQYF
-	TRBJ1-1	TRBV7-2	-	TGTGCCAGCAGCAGTGAAATGAACACTGAAGCTTTCTTT	CASSSEMNTEAFF
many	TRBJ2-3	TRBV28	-	TGTGCCAGCAGTTTAAGGGAGTCCCCCGCAGATACGCAGTATTTT	CASSLRESPADTQYF
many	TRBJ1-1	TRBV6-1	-	TGTGCCAGCAGTTCAACATCAGAAGCTTTCTTT	CASSSTSEAFF
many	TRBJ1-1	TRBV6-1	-	TGTGCCAGCAGTTCGCGGGCTGAAGCTTTCTTT	CASSSRAEAFF
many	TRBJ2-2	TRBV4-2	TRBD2	TGTGCCAGCAGCCACGTGAGCGGGACCACCGGGGAGCTGTTTTTT	CASSHVSGTTGELFF
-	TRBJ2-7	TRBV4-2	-	TGTGCCAGCAGCCAAGATCGCGGGATCCTATACGAGCAGTACTTC	CASSQDRGILYEQYF
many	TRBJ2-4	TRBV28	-	TGTGCCAGCAGTCCCTCGACCGGCGAGGGGGCCAAAAACATTCAGTACTTC	CASSPSTGEGAKNIQYF
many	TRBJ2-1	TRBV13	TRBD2	TGTGCCAGCAGCTTTCTAGGCGGGAGCTCCTACAATGAGCAGTTCTTC	CASSFLGGSSYNEQFF
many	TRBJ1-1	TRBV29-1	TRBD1	TGCAGCGCATTATTGTCTCGGGACAGGGGGGTGCGAACTGAAGCTTTCTTT	CSALLSRDRGVRTEAFF
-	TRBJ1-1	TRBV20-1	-	TGCAGTGCTAGAGATCGAGGGGGGAACACTGAAGCTTTCTTT	CSARDRGGNTEAFF
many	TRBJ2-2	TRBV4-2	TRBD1	TGTGCCAGCAGCCAAGAGGGACAGGCCCGCCGCGGGGAGCTGTTTTTT	CASSQEGQARRGELFF
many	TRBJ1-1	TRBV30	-	TGTGCCTGCGAAAAGAGGGCGAACACTGAAGCTTTCTTT	CACEKRANTEAFF
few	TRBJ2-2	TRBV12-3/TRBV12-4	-	TGTGCCAGCAGACCGACGGCCACCGGGGAGCTGTTTTTT	CASRPTATGELFF
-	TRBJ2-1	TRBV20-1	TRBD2	TGCAGTGCTATATCTAGCGGGAGCGCCTACAATGAGCAGTTCTTC	CSAISSGSAYNEQFF
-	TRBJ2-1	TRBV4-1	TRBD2	TGCGCCAGCAGCCATCTTTTTAGCGGGAGGGGGAATGAGCAGTTCTTC	CASSHLFSGRGNEQFF
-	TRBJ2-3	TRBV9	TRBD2	TGTGCCAGCAGTGTAGCGGGCGTCACAGATACGCAGTATTTT	CASSVAGVTDTQYF
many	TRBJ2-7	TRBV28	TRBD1	TGTGCCAGCAAGCCCGGACAGGGCTACGAGCAGTACTTC	CASKPGQGYEQYF
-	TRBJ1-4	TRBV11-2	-	TGTGCCAACACCACGGGGGGGGAAAAACTGTTTTTT	CANTTGGEKLFF
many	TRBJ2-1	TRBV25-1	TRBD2	TGTGCCAGCAGAGCGGGAGGCCCAGGGAATGAGCAGTTCTTC	CASRAGGPGNEQFF
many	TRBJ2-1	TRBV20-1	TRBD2	TGCAGTGCTAGGCCCGGGACTAGCGTCTACAATGAGCAGTTCTTC	CSARPGTSVYNEQFF
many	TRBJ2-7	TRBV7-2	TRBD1	TGTGCCAGCAGCTCCGGGACAGGGGGCTCCTTAGTGTCCTACGAGCAGTACTTC	CASSSGTGGSLVSYEQYF
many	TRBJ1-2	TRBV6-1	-	TGTGCCAGCAGTGAAGCGAGGAGAATCTATGGCTACACCTTC	CASSEARRIYGYTF
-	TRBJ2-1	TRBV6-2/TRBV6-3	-	TGTGCCAGCAGTTACGGGCAGAAGGCTGAGCAGTTCTTC	CASSYGQKAEQFF
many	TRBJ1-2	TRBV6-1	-	TGTGCCAGCAGTTTCGCGTGGCGAAACTATGGCTACACCTTC	CASSFAWRNYGYTF
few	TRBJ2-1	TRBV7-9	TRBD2	TGTGCCAGCAGCTTAGTCCCGACTAGCGACAAACAGGGTGAGCAGTTCTTC	CASSLVPTSDKQGEQFF